This T cell receptor beta chain was found in a study of blood T cell repertoires in COVID-19. The V gene lost 5 bases and the J gene lost 7 bases, with 9 bases spanning the gap. The CDR3 runs 13 residues. Clones were read by immunoSEQ multiplex PCR, and TCRdb kept only the in-frame ones, dropping some. The table has about 280,000 clones, approximately 85% seen once. This clonotype was obtained from a man aged 50 to 60 with active or convalescent COVID-19. Sequenced sample: peripheral blood. The rearrangement links TRBV12-3 or TRBV12-4 to TRBJ1-6; D is ambiguous. The CDR3 reads CASSIARNSPLHF. In nucleotides, the CDR3 is TGTGCCAGCAGTATCGCTAGGAATTCACCCCTCCACTTT.